The subject of this entry is one T cell receptor (beta chain). What it binds is unknown. TCRdb keeps only in-frame clones here, not all; method: immunoSEQ multiplex PCR. The sample has about 98,000 clones, roughly 90% seen once; the top ten hold about 6%. V lost 8 bases, J lost 6 bases, and 14 bases lay in between. Germline V gene sequence: CDR1 MGHDK, CDR2 SYGVNS. The CDR3 has 12 residues. This sample was taken from a study of cytomegalovirus exposure and HLA in healthy donors. General study results and limits: That first-cohort TCR clusters tended to co-occur in the 90 to 150 validation repertoires was found in a later analysis.

This receptor was taken from a man between 18 and 29 years old in good health and CMV-seropositive. Sequenced material: PBMCs. J is TRBJ2-7 and V is TRBV25-1; TRBD1 is a possible D gene (6 bases). The CDR3 loop reads CASSKTGSEQYF. CDR3 sequence (DNA): TGTGCCAGCTCTAAGACAGGATCCGAGCAGTACTTC.